These T cell receptor beta chains were read from a single sample in a study of cytomegalovirus exposure and HLA in healthy donors. TCRdb's table, derived via immunoSEQ multiplex PCR, lists solely in-frame clones and lacks some. In the table there are 80,000 to 100,000 clones, around 72% of which are singletons. Sequenced: PBMCs. All receptors derive from a man between 18 and 29 years old in good health and CMV-seropositive. Both conserved end residues are part of each CDR3. Each record gives: J gene, D gene, CDR3 length, V gene, clone size, CDR3 protein, CDR3 DNA. D genes are given only for firm matches. Size is stated for part of the rows, as once, few or many counts, or as a class when the clone is expanded.

TRBJ2-3 | TRBD1 | 15 | TRBV19 | . | CATTDRPSSTDTQYF | TGTGCCACCACGGACAGGCCCTCTAGCACAGATACGCAGTATTTT
TRBJ1-3 | TRBD1 | 18 | TRBV28 | . | CASSLGTDLSFSGNTIYF | TGTGCCAGCAGTTTGGGGACAGACCTCTCCTTCTCTGGAAACACCATATATTTT
TRBJ2-2 | . | 14 | TRBV5-1 | . | CASSLAANTGELFF | TGCGCCAGCAGCTTGGCGGCGAACACCGGGGAGCTGTTTTTT
TRBJ2-2 | TRBD2 | 15 | TRBV28 | . | CASSDGGAQDGELFF | TGTGCCAGCAGTGACGGGGGGGCTCAGGACGGGGAGCTGTTTTTT
TRBJ1-5 | TRBD1 | 15 | TRBV18 | . | CASSPRTGSFEPQHF | TGTGCCAGCTCACCAAGGACAGGGTCTTTTGAGCCCCAGCATTTT
TRBJ1-1 | . | 10 | TRBV20-1 | . | CSGEVPEAFF | TGCAGTGGGGAGGTCCCTGAAGCTTTCTTT
TRBJ1-4 | . | 13 | TRBV7-6 | . | CASSLEGDEKLFF | TGTGCCAGCAGCTTAGAGGGGGATGAAAAACTGTTTTTT
TRBJ1-4 | . | 15 | TRBV4-1 | . | CASCGAGQGNEKLFF | TGCGCCAGCTGTGGGGCCGGGCAGGGTAATGAAAAACTGTTTTTT
TRBJ1-5 | . | 15 | TRBV10-3 | . | CAISQGGVSNQPQHF | TGTGCCATCAGTCAGGGAGGCGTTAGCAATCAGCCCCAGCATTTT
TRBJ1-1 | TRBD1 | 14 | TRBV5-1 | . | CASSPTGGNTEAFF | TGCGCCAGCAGCCCGACAGGGGGCAACACTGAAGCTTTCTTT
TRBJ1-5 | . | 13 | TRBV6-1 | . | CASSDDGSQPQHF | TGTGCCAGCAGTGATGACGGGAGTCAGCCCCAGCATTTT
TRBJ1-6 | . | 14 | TRBV18 | few | CASSPSRYNSPLHF | TGTGCCAGCTCACCGTCCAGGTATAATTCACCCCTCCACTTT
TRBJ2-3 | TRBD2 | 17 | TRBV19 | . | CASSSGLAGSRTDTQYF | TGTGCCAGTAGTTCAGGACTAGCGGGGTCTCGCACAGATACGCAGTATTTT
TRBJ1-5 | TRBD1 | 15 | TRBV2 | . | CASSVDRAPNQPQHF | TGTGCCAGCAGTGTTGACAGGGCCCCCAATCAGCCCCAGCATTTT
TRBJ2-7 | TRBD1 | 17 | TRBV4-2 | . | CASSQDWGGQGAYEQYF | TGTGCCAGCAGCCAGGATTGGGGCGGACAGGGGGCCTACGAGCAGTACTTC
TRBJ2-7 | . | 14 | TRBV5-1 | . | CASSLEAGEGEQYF | TGCGCCAGCAGCTTGGAGGCAGGGGAGGGCGAGCAGTACTTC
TRBJ1-5 | . | 12 | TRBV15 | . | CATSYEQEPQHF | TGTGCCACCAGCTACGAACAGGAACCCCAGCATTTT
TRBJ1-1 | . | 14 | TRBV5-1 | few | CASSLDRANTEAFF | TGCGCCAGCAGCTTGGACAGGGCGAACACTGAAGCTTTCTTT
TRBJ2-2 | . | 13 | TRBV7-9 | . | CASSFEGTGELFF | TGTGCCAGCAGCTTCGAGGGCACCGGGGAGCTGTTTTTT
TRBJ1-4 | . | 16 | TRBV2 | . | CASRSRPRGTNEKLFF | TGTGCCAGCAGAAGTAGGCCCCGGGGGACTAATGAAAAACTGTTTTTT
TRBJ2-5 | TRBD2 | 16 | TRBV7-7 | . | CASSPSGGALMETQYF | TGTGCCAGCAGCCCATCCGGGGGGGCCTTGATGGAGACCCAGTACTTC
TRBJ2-1 | TRBD1 | 13 | TRBV5-4 | . | CASSFQGANEQFF | TGTGCCAGCAGCTTTCAGGGGGCAAATGAGCAGTTCTTC
TRBJ2-5 | . | 15 | TRBV5-1 | . | CASSPSNRREETQYF | TGCGCCAGCAGCCCCTCGAACAGGAGGGAAGAGACCCAGTACTTC
TRBJ2-7 | . | 15 | TRBV27 | . | CASSFYRGGLYEQYF | TGTGCCAGCAGTTTCTACCGGGGAGGACTCTACGAGCAGTACTTC
TRBJ1-6 | . | 15 | TRBV5-1 | . | CASSPGLGDNSPLHF | TGCGCCAGCAGCCCGGGACTGGGAGATAATTCACCCCTCCACTTT
TRBJ1-1 | . | 13 | TRBV6-4 | few | CASSVRDGAEAFF | TGTGCCAGCAGTGTGAGGGATGGCGCTGAAGCTTTCTTT
TRBJ1-5 | . | 13 | TRBV6-1 | . | CASSQQGGQPQHF | TGTGCCAGCAGCCAACAGGGCGGTCAGCCCCAGCATTTT
TRBJ1-2 | . | 16 | TRBV21-1 | . | CASSKVGDRDCYGYTF | TGTGCCAGCAGCAAAGTCGGGGACAGGGACTGCTATGGCTACACCTTC
TRBJ1-1 | TRBD1 | 16 | TRBV18 | . | CASSPPRDRINTEAFF | TGTGCCAGCTCACCACCTAGGGACAGGATAAACACTGAAGCTTTCTTT
TRBJ2-7 | TRBD2 | 14 | TRBV9 | . | CASSVVSGGYEQYF | TGTGCCAGCAGCGTAGTTTCGGGGGGCTACGAGCAGTACTTC
TRBJ1-2 | . | 14 | TRBV5-6 | few | CASNRAGRDYGYTF | TGTGCCAGCAACCGGGCAGGCAGGGACTATGGCTACACCTTC
TRBJ2-1 | TRBD2 | 18 | TRBV29-1 | . | CSVEDRSLLAGAYNEQFF | TGCAGCGTTGAAGATCGGTCGTTACTAGCGGGGGCGTACAATGAGCAGTTCTTC
TRBJ2-3 | . | 13 | TRBV27 | few | CASSFLGTDTQYF | TGTGCCAGCAGTTTTTTAGGCACAGATACGCAGTATTTT
TRBJ2-5 | . | 13 | TRBV10-1 | few | CASSRGQQETQYF | TGCGCCAGCAGTCGAGGACAGCAAGAGACCCAGTACTTC
TRBJ1-2 | TRBD1 | 14 | TRBV5-4 | . | CASSLDRGNYGYTF | TGTGCCAGCAGTCTCGACAGGGGCAACTATGGCTACACCTTC
TRBJ1-6 | . | 16 | TRBV5-4 | . | CASSLSAGRLDSPLHF | TGTGCCAGCAGCTTGTCGGCAGGGCGTCTGGATTCACCCCTCCACTTT
TRBJ2-7 | TRBD2 | 13 | TRBV28 | . | CASIGEGLYEQYF | TGTGCCAGCATTGGGGAGGGGCTCTACGAGCAGTACTTC
TRBJ2-3 | . | 17 | TRBV5-1 | . | CASSLRQAGGTGDTQYF | TGCGCCAGCAGCTTGAGGCAGGCGGGGGGGACAGGCGATACGCAGTATTTT